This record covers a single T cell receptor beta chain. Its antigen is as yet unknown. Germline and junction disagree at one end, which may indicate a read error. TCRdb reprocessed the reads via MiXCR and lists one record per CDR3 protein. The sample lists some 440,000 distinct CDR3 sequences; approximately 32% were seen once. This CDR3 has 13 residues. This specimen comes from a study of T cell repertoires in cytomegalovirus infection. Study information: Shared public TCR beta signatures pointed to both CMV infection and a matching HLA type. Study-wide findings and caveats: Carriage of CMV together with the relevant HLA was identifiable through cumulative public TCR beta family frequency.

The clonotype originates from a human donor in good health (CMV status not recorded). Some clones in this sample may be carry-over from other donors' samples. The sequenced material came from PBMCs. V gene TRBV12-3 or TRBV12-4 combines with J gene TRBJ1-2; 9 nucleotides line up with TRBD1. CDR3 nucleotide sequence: TGTGCCAGCAGTTTCGGGACAGGGTTTGGCTACCCCTTC. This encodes CASSFGTGFGYPF.